These 25 T cell receptor beta chains were all obtained from the same sample, sequenced in a study of HIV-infected children after antiretroviral therapy interruption. Noted treatment: PENTA 11 planned treatment interruption arm or continuous ART arm. Unique molecular identifiers were included in an RNA-based 3' RACE TCR library. A single record per CDR3 protein comes from TCRdb applying MiXCR to the 3' RACE reads. The data hold about 4,000 distinct CDR3 sequences, with more than 4.5% observed a single time. Specimen: CD45RO+ CD8+ T cells from PBMCs, pooled from several time points, collected from a donor given antiretroviral therapy, either interrupted or continuous. The subset here: memory CD8+ CD45RO+ CD45RA- T cells. Source of these receptors: a pool of human donors with HIV.

This clonotype rates as large. The genes are TRBV3-1 and TRBJ2-7; 8 nucleotides align to TRBD1. This CDR3 comprises 15 residues. Trimming took 5 bases from V and 1 from J; bases not matched to a gene: 7. Germline lookup yields CDR1 LGHDT and CDR2 YNNKEL (reference sequence). CDR3 DNA: TGTGCCAGCAGCGATGAGACAGGGGCATCCTACGAGCAGTACTTC. Translating it yields CASSDETGASYEQYF.

This clonotype rates as medium-sized. The CDR3 reads CATSDLRANTGELFF. The CDR3 bases are TGTGCCACCAGTGACCTGCGCGCCAACACCGGGGAGCTGTTTTTT. The chain couples TRBV24-1 to TRBJ2-2; the D is unclear. CDR3 length equals 15 residues. V was pared by 4 bases and J by 2 bases, with 10 bases between. Germline CDR1 is KGHDR and CDR2 is SFDVKD.

This clonotype was seen many times. The chain uses TRBV4-1 and TRBJ1-2; the D is unclear. The germline V and J ends were trimmed by 0 bases and 4 bases, with 12 bases remaining between them. CDR3 length: 15 amino acids. From germline, CDR1 is MGHRA and CDR2 YSYEKL. CDR3 bases: TGCGCCAGCAGCCAAGATCCGGACGGAAGCTATGGCTACACCTTC. Translation: CASSQDPDGSYGYTF.

By sample share, this clonotype is medium-sized. This chain joins TRBV7-3 and TRBJ2-1, with 10 bases matching TRBD1. CDR1 and CDR2 (germline): SGHTA, FQGTGA. The V segment lost 0 bases and the J segment 14 bases; nucleotides outside the gene matches: 4. CDR3 length: 13 residues. DNA for the CDR3: TGTGCCAGCAGCTTAACGGGGACAGGGGAGGAGTTCTTC. Translated: CASSLTGTGEEFF.

This clonotype has ten or more counts. The chain uses TRBV18 and TRBJ1-1; a possible D gene is TRBD1 (5 bases). The germline V gene encodes CDR1 KGHSH and CDR2 LQKENI. V lost 1 base to trimming and J lost 3 bases, with 9 bases between them. The length of the CDR3 is 14 residues. The CDR3 is CASSPRQGDTEAFF. CDR3 in DNA: TGTGCCAGCTCACCACGGCAGGGCGACACTGAAGCTTTCTTT.

By share of the sample, this clonotype is medium-sized. V is TRBV27 and J is TRBJ2-5; 9 nucleotides align to TRBD2. From germline, CDR1 is MNHEY and CDR2 SMNVEV (reference sequence). CDR3 length: 15 residues. Unmatched junction bases numbered 7, after V lost 3 bases and J lost 5 bases. CDR3 loop: CASSFDSGRVETQYF. CDR3 sequence (DNA): TGTGCCAGCAGTTTCGATAGCGGGAGAGTGGAGACCCAGTACTTC.

In its sample, this clonotype ranks as medium-sized. This chain joins TRBV6-5 and TRBJ2-4; tentative D call: TRBD1 (6 bases). The V end lost 5 bases, the J end lost 2 bases, and 7 bases lay between the germline ends. From germline, CDR1 is MNHEY and CDR2 SVGAGI. The length of the CDR3 is 13 residues. The CDR3 DNA sequence: TGTGCCAGCAGTCAGGGGACCAAAAACATTCAGTACTTC. Its translation is CASSQGTKNIQYF.

This clonotype is labeled as large. The chain joins TRBV20-1 to TRBJ1-2; D call uncertain. Trimming cost V 0 bases and J 4 bases, with 12 bases left between them. This CDR3 is built from 14 residues. Germline V gene lookup returns CDR1 DFQATT and CDR2 SNEGSKA (reference sequence). In nucleotides, the CDR3 is TGCAGTGCTAGAGATCTTTGGCAGTCCTATGGCTACACCTTC. Protein product: CSARDLWQSYGYTF.

This clonotype was found many times. V is TRBV6-2 or TRBV6-3 and J is TRBJ1-2; D ambiguous. Trimming took 5 bases from V and 2 from J, leaving 18 bases between them. Germline CDR1 and CDR2: MNHEY and SVGEGT. There are 16 residues in the CDR3. CDR3 bases: TGTGCCAGCAGTCGACTTATGACGGTGAAAAACTATGGCTACACCTTC. Translating gives CASSRLMTVKNYGYTF.

This clonotype is classed as large (0.1 to 1%). The chain has TRBV12-3 or TRBV12-4 and TRBJ1-6; 8 nucleotides line up with TRBD1. V gave up 0 bases and J gave up 7 bases; unmatched junction bases: 5. The CDR3 spans 16 residues. This chain's CDR3 is CASSLAVAGGNSPLHF. The CDR3 DNA reads TGTGCCAGCAGTTTAGCGGTTGCAGGGGGCAATTCACCCCTCCACTTT.

By share of the sample, this clonotype is medium-sized. The gene calls are TRBV28 and TRBJ2-1; 10 bases are a match to TRBD2. The J segment lost 3 bases and the V segment lost 3 bases, leaving 5 bases of the junction unmatched. The CDR3 has 16 residues. CDR1 MDHEN and CDR2 SYDVKM come from the germline V gene. The CDR3 sequence: CASSFGTSEDYNEQFF. CDR3 bases: TGTGCCAGCAGTTTCGGGACTAGCGAGGACTACAATGAGCAGTTCTTC.

This clonotype showed up many times. The chain couples TRBV10-2 to TRBJ2-7; unclear D gene. V lost 4 bases to trimming and J lost 1 base, with 2 bases between them. Germline CDR1 is WSHSY and CDR2 is SAAADI. The CDR3 is made up of 11 amino acids. CDR3 sequence: CASSASYEQYF. The CDR3 DNA reads TGCGCCAGCAGTGCTTCCTACGAGCAGTACTTC.

This clonotype was seen a handful of times. V usage is TRBV4-2 and J usage is TRBJ2-7; D is unresolved. With 0 bases removed from V and 0 bases from J, the gap between germline ends came to 9 bases. Germline-derived CDR1 and CDR2 are LGHNA and YNFKEQ. This CDR3 has 15 amino acids. The CDR3: CASSQEGQASYEQYF. DNA for the CDR3: TGTGCCAGCAGCCAAGAAGGCCAGGCCTCCTACGAGCAGTACTTC.

The table lists this clonotype with many counts. The chain uses TRBV10-2 and TRBJ1-2, with D perhaps matching TRBD1 (6 bases). Germline V gives CDR1 WSHSY, CDR2 SAAADI. Trimming shortened V by 3 bases and J by 2 bases, and 19 bases separated the two germline ends. This CDR3 is built from 17 residues. The CDR3 sequence is CASSDAYRQAQNYGYTF. Written as DNA, the CDR3 is TGCGCCAGCAGTGATGCCTATAGACAGGCACAGAACTATGGCTACACCTTC.

This clonotype counts as medium-sized. This rearrangement joins TRBV7-9 to TRBJ2-7; unclear D gene. The CDR3 has 14 amino acids. Germline V lookup: CDR1 SEHNR, CDR2 FQNEAQ (reference sequence). Trimming shortened V by 1 base and J by 2 bases, and 9 bases separated the two germline ends. This CDR3 is CASSLVKGTYEQYF. The CDR3 region has the DNA TGTGCCAGCAGCTTAGTGAAGGGAACCTACGAGCAGTACTTC.

This clonotype was counted only a few times. The chain uses TRBV30 and TRBJ1-1; D is unclear. Germline lookup yields CDR1 GTSNPN and CDR2 SVGIG (reference sequence). Deletions cut 4 bases from V and 4 bases from J, with 13 bases between. The CDR3 is made up of 13 amino acids. The CDR3 loop is CAWKGQVTTEAFF. Written as DNA, the CDR3 is TGTGCCTGGAAAGGCCAGGTTACCACTGAAGCTTTCTTT.

This clonotype was counted at least ten times. The CDR3 DNA reads TGTGCCAGCAGCTTAGAGCCGACTGGGGCCAACGTCCTGACTTTC. This encodes CASSLEPTGANVLTF. The chain links TRBV7-2 to TRBJ2-6, with D unresolved. Trimming stripped 1 base from V and 2 bases from J, with 6 bases between. The CDR3 sequence is 15 residues long. Per germline, CDR1 SGHTA and CDR2 FQGNSA.

By sample fraction, this clonotype is medium-sized. The gene calls are TRBV29-1 and TRBJ2-7; TRBD1 matches 9 bases. CDR3 size: 13 residues. Trimming took 4 bases from V and 2 from J; bases not matched to a gene: 3. The germline V gene has CDR1 SQVTM and CDR2 ANQGSEA. The CDR3 protein is CSVGGQGTYEQYF. The CDR3 coding sequence is TGCAGCGTTGGGGGACAGGGCACCTACGAGCAGTACTTC.

In its sample, this clonotype ranks as medium-sized. The chain couples TRBV30 to TRBJ2-7, with TRBD2 identical over 11 bases. The CDR3 spans 14 residues. The V gene end was trimmed by 4 bases and the J gene end by 1 base; junction bases not matched to a gene: 3. Germline V gives CDR1 GTSNPN, CDR2 SVGIG (reference sequence). The CDR3 coding sequence is TGTGCCTGGACAGGACTAGCGGGTTCCTACGAGCAGTACTTC. Its translation: CAWTGLAGSYEQYF. The full variable domain, completed using reference TRBV30 and TRBJ2-7, is SQTIHQWPATLVQPVGSPLSLECTVEGTSNPNLYWYRQAAGRGLQLLFYSVGIGQISSEVPQNLSASRPQDRQFILSSKKLLLSDSGFYLCAWTGLAGSYEQYFGPGTRLTVT.

This clonotype was counted many times. The chain recombines TRBV7-9 with TRBJ2-5; D uncertain. V lost 5 bases and J 7 bases, leaving 11 bases between the germline ends. Per the germline V gene, CDR1 is SEHNR and CDR2 is FQNEAQ (reference sequence). This CDR3 spans 12 amino acids. The DNA of the CDR3 is TGTGCCAGCAGCGGAACTAACGTGACCCAGTACTTC. Residues: CASSGTNVTQYF. The full variable domain, with the rest looked up from reference TRBV7-9 and TRBJ2-5, is DTGVSQNPRHKITKRGQNVTFRCDPISEHNRLYWYRQTLGQGPEFLTYFQNEAQLEKSRLLSDRFSAERPKGSFSTLEIQRTEQGDSAMYLCASSGTNVTQYFGPGTRLLVL.

This clonotype rates as medium-sized. This chain joins TRBV5-5 and TRBJ1-2; a weak D match, TRBD1 (6 bases). Trimming removed 7 bases from V and 6 bases from J, with 22 bases in between. CDR3 size: 15 residues. Germline-derived CDR1 and CDR2 are SGHKS and YYEKEE (reference sequence). CDR3 nucleotide sequence: TGTGCCAGCCGCCCAATACAGGGAACTATGAATGGCTACACCTTC. Translation gives CASRPIQGTMNGYTF. The variable domain in full, with the rest retrieved from reference TRBV5-5 and TRBJ1-2, is DAGVTQSPTHLIKTRGQQVTLRCSPISGHKSVSWYQQVLGQGPQFIFQYYEKEERGRGNFPDRFSARQFPNYSSELNVNALLLGDSALYLCASRPIQGTMNGYTFGSGTRLTVV.

This clonotype is labeled medium-sized. The genes are TRBV11-2 and TRBJ1-1, with D uncertain. V gave up 6 bases and J gave up 11 bases, with 19 bases separating them. CDR1 is SGHAT and CDR2 is FQNNGV in the germline V gene. This CDR3 spans 13 amino acids. The CDR3 DNA reads TGTGCCAGCAGTCCTACCACTGGAGTAGAGGCTTTCTTT. Its protein product is CASSPTTGVEAFF.

This clonotype was seen at least ten times. This rearrangement joins TRBV28 to TRBJ2-2; D is possibly TRBD1 (6 bases). V was pared by 4 bases and J by 3 bases, with 12 bases between. CDR1 is MDHEN and CDR2 is SYDVKM in the germline V gene. The CDR3 loop spans 15 amino acids. The CDR3 loop reads CASSSGVLDTGELFF. Written as DNA, the CDR3 is TGTGCCAGCAGTTCAGGGGTCTTGGACACCGGGGAGCTGTTTTTT.

This clonotype has a count of ten or more. The CDR3 protein is CASSRGQGSDTQYF. The CDR3 DNA sequence: TGCGCCAGCAGTCGAGGACAGGGGTCAGATACGCAGTATTTT. This sequence joins TRBV23-1 and TRBJ2-3, with TRBD1 matching over 9 bases. TRBV23-1 is reported as an ORF; its role is uncertain. The CDR3 loop spans 14 amino acids. With 4 bases clipped from V and 4 bases from J, the junction kept 3 bases outside the gene matches.

This clonotype was observed at least ten times. V and J are TRBV12-2 and TRBJ2-5; the D segment call TRBD2 is taken from the table without a DNA check. TRBV12-2 is labeled a pseudogene. The CDR3 totals 13 residues. Here the CDR3 DNA reads TGTGCAAGTCGCTCCCTACTAGAAGAGACCCAGTACTTC. It encodes CASRSLLEETQYF.